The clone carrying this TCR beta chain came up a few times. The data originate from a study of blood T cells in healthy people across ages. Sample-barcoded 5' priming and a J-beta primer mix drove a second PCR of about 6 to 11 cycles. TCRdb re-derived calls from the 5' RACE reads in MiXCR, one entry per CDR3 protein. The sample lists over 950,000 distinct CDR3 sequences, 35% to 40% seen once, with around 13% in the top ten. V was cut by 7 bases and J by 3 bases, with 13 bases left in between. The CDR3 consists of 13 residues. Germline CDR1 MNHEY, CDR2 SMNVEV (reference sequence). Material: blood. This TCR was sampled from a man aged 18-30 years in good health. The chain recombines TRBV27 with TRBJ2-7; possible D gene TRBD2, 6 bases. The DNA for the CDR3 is TGTGCCAGCATGGGGGGATTGGGCTACGAGCAGTACTTC. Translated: CASMGGLGYEQYF.